Listed here are 9 T cell receptor beta chains from one sample, sequenced in a study of T cell responses to AZD1222 COVID-19 vaccine. The protocol was immunoSEQ multiplex PCR, while the TCRdb copy is restricted to in-frame clones and leaves out a portion. The sample has over 120,000 clones, 88% seen once. The specimen was peripheral blood, collected 28 days after the second dose of the MenACWY control vaccine. The receptors come from an adult who received the MenACWY meningococcal vaccine as a control.

This sequence joins TRBV5-1 and TRBJ2-3, with 7 bases identical to TRBD2. The CDR3 extends over 12 amino acids. Per the germline V gene, CDR1 is SGHRS and CDR2 is YFSETQ. V dropped 5 bases and J dropped 6; count of bases not matched to a gene: 3. CDR3 sequence: CASREGGDTQYF. CDR3 in DNA: TGCGCCAGCAGAGAGGGAGGGGATACGCAGTATTTT.

Written as DNA, the CDR3 is TGTGCCAGCAGTTTAGCGGGGAACGAGCAGTACTTC. Protein: CASSLAGNEQYF. V usage is TRBV27 and J usage is TRBJ2-7; TRBD2 might be the D (6 bases). The germline gives CDR1 MNHEY, CDR2 SMNVEV (reference sequence). The CDR3 runs to 12 residues. Trimming shortened V by 2 bases and J by 5 bases, and 7 bases separated the two germline ends.

V usage is TRBV12-2 and J usage is TRBJ1-2. TRBV12-2 is described as a pseudogene. This CDR3 spans 14 amino acids. This CDR3 reads CASRLVLGGCGYTF. In DNA form, the CDR3 reads TGTGCAAGTCGCTTAGTCCTCGGCGGATGTGGCTACACCTTC.

CDR3 bases: TGCAGCGGTGGGGGAGCGGAAGCTTTCTTT. This gives the protein CSGGGAEAFF. This chain joins TRBV29-1 and TRBJ1-1; a possible D gene is TRBD1 (5 bases). Trimming took off 7 bases at V and 8 bases at J, with 11 bases between the two ends. This CDR3 spans 10 amino acids. Germline V gene lookup returns CDR1 SQVTM and CDR2 ANQGSEA.

V is TRBV7-2 and J is TRBJ2-2, with D perhaps being TRBD1 or TRBD2 (5 bases each). There are 14 residues in the CDR3. Germline lookup yields CDR1 SGHTA and CDR2 FQGNSA. V lost 5 bases to trimming and J lost 6 bases, with 13 bases between them. CDR3 region: CASSARGKPGELFF. The DNA for the CDR3 is TGTGCCAGCAGCGCGAGGGGTAAACCCGGGGAGCTGTTTTTT.

The CDR3 region is CASSRSPGETQYF. The CDR3 coding sequence is TGTGCCAGCAGCCGAAGTCCCGGGGAGACCCAGTACTTC. The chain joins TRBV7-8 to TRBJ2-5; D uncertain. This CDR3 is 13 amino acids long. V was clipped by 5 bases and J by 5 bases, with 12 bases between them. Germline V gives CDR1 SGHVS, CDR2 FQNEAQ.

This chain connects TRBV5-1 to TRBJ1-2, with D possibly matching TRBD1 (5 bases). Germline CDR1 reads SGHRS; CDR2 reads YFSETQ. Trimming pared 2 bases from V and 8 bases from J, leaving 16 bases between. CDR3 size: 14 residues. The DNA for the CDR3 is TGCGCCAGCAGCTTTCAGCCCGGGGCGGAGGGCTACACCTTC. Amino acids: CASSFQPGAEGYTF.

The rearrangement uses TRBV15 and TRBJ1-5; 10 bases match TRBD1. Germline CDR1 is LNHNV and CDR2 is YYDKDF (reference sequence). The CDR3 length is 17 residues. Germline trimming cut 5 bases from V and 3 bases from J; bases unmatched to any gene: 10. This chain's CDR3 is CATSPNKGTGVNQPQHF. The CDR3 nucleotides are TGTGCCACCAGCCCCAATAAGGGGACAGGGGTCAATCAGCCCCAGCATTTT.

The rearrangement links TRBV5-6 to TRBJ1-4; 7 nucleotides align to TRBD1. Trimming took 3 bases from V and 8 from J; bases not matched to a gene: 10. Germline V CDR1 and CDR2: SGHDT, YYEEEE. The CDR3 is made up of 15 amino acids. CDR3 coding DNA: TGTGCCAGCAGCTCTAAGACAGGGATGGGAGAAAAACTGTTTTTT. It yields the protein CASSSKTGMGEKLFF.